This T cell receptor (beta chain) stems from a study of T cells in localized non-small cell lung cancer. Study-wide points: Of the top 100 tumor clones, median about 56 were in adjacent lung, about 30 among its top 100. Heterogeneity is still possible, as just one tumor region was sequenced. There was an association of higher blood T cell density with longer overall survival.

Germline lookup yields CDR1 SGHVS and CDR2 FQNEAQ. The J segment lost 7 bases and the V segment lost 1 base, leaving 9 bases of the junction unmatched. The CDR3 sequence is 15 residues long. Note on this clone: Its target is unknown.

TCRdb's copy holds only in-frame clones and misses some; the assay was immunoSEQ multiplex PCR. The sample has about 36,000 clones, around 88% seen once. Sequenced material: peripheral blood, taken before any cancer treatment. The rearrangement joins TRBV7-8 to TRBJ1-2, with 7 positions matching TRBD1. The sequence was obtained from a woman aged 35 to 70 with stage I lung adenocarcinoma. CDR3 nucleotides: TGTGCCAGCAGCTTAGAGGGGGCGCGTCATAGTGGCTACACCTTC. It is translated as CASSLEGARHSGYTF.